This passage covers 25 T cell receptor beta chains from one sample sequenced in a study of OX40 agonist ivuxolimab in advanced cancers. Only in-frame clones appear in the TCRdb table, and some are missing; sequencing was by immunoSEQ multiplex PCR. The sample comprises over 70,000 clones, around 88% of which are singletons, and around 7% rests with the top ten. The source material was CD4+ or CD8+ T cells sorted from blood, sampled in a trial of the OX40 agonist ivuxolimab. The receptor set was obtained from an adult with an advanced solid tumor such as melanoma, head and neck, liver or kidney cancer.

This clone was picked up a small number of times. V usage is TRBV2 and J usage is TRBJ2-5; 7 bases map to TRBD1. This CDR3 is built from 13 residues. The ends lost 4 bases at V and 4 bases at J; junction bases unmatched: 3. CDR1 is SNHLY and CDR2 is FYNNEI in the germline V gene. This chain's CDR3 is CASSGQGVETQYF. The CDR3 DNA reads TGTGCCAGCAGTGGACAGGGCGTAGAGACCCAGTACTTC.

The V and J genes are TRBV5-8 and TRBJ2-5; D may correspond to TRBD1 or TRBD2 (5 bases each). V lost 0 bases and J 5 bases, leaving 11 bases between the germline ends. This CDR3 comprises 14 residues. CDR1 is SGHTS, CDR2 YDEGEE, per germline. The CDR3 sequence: CASSLGRDGETQYF. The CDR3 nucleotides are TGTGCCAGCAGCTTGGGCAGGGACGGTGAGACCCAGTACTTC. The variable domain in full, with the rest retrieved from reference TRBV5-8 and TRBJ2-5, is EAGVTQSPTHLIKTRGQQATLRCSPISGHTSVYWYQQALGLGLQFLLWYDEGEERNRGNFPPRFSGRQFPNYSSELNVNALELEDSALYLCASSLGRDGETQYFGPGTRLLVL.

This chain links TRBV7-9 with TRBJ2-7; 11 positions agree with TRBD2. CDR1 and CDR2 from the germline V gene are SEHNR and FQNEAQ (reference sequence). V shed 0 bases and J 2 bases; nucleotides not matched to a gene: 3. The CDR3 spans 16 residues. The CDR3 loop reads CASSLAGGLAAYEQYF. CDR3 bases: TGTGCCAGCAGCTTAGCGGGGGGACTAGCGGCCTACGAGCAGTACTTC. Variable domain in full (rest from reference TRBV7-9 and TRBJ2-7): DTGVSQNPRHKITKRGQNVTFRCDPISEHNRLYWYRQTLGQGPEFLTYFQNEAQLEKSRLLSDRFSAERPKGSFSTLEIQRTEQGDSAMYLCASSLAGGLAAYEQYFGPGTRLTVT.

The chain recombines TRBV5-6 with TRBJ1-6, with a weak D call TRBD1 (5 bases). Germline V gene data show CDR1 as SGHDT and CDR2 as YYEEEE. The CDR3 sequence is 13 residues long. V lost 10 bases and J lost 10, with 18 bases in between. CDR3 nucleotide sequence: TGTGCCGTATCCCGGGGCTGGGGATCACCCCTCCACTTT. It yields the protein CAVSRGWGSPLHF.

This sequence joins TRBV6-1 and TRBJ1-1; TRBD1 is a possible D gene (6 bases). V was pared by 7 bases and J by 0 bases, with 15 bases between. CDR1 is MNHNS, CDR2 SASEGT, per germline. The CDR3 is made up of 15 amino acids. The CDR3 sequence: CASTERGWMNTEAFF. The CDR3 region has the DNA TGTGCCAGCACTGAGAGGGGGTGGATGAACACTGAAGCTTTCTTT.

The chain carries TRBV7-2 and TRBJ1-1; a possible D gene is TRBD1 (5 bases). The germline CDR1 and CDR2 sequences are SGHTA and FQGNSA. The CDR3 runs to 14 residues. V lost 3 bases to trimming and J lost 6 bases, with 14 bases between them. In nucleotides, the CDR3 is TGTGCCAGCAGCTTGATACCAGGGTTGTCTGAAGCTTTCTTT. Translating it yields CASSLIPGLSEAFF.

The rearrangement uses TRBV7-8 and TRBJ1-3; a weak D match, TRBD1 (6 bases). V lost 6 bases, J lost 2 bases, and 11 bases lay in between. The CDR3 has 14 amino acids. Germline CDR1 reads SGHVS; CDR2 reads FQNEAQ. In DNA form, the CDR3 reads TGTGCCAGCAGTATACAGGGAGCTGGAAACACCATATATTTT. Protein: CASSIQGAGNTIYF. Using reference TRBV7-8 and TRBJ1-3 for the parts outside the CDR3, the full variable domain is GAGVSQSPRYKVAKRGQDVALRCDPISGHVSLFWYQQALGQGPEFLTYFQNEAQLDKSGLPSDRFFAERPEGSVSTLKIQRTQQEDSAVYLCASSIQGAGNTIYFGEGSWLTVV.

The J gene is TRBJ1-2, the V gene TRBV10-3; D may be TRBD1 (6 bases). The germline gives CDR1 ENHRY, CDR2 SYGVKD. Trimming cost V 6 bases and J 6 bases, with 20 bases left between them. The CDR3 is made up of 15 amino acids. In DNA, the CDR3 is TGTGCCATCAGAGGGGGAATCGGGGTTTGGAATGGCTACACCTTC. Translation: CAIRGGIGVWNGYTF.

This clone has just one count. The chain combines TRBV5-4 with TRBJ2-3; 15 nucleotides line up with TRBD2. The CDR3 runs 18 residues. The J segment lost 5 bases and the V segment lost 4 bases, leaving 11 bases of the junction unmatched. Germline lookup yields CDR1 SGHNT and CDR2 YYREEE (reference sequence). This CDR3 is CASSPGVGLAGGKDTQYF. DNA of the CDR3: TGTGCCAGCAGCCCAGGCGTGGGACTAGCGGGAGGCAAAGATACGCAGTATTTT. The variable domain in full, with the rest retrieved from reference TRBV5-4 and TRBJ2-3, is ETGVTQSPTHLIKTRGQQVTLRCSSQSGHNTVSWYQQALGQGPQFIFQYYREEENGRGNFPPRFSGLQFPNYSSELNVNALELDDSALYLCASSPGVGLAGGKDTQYFGPGTRLTVL.

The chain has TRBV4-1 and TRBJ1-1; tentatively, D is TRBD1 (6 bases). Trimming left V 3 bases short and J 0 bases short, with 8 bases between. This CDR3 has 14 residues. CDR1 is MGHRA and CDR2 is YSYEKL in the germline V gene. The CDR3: CASSQRTVNTEAFF. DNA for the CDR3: TGCGCCAGCAGCCAGAGGACAGTGAACACTGAAGCTTTCTTT.

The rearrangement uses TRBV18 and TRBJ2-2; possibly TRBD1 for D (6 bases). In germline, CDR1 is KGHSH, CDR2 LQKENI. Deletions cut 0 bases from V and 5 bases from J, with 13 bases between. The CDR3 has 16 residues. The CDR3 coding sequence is TGTGCCAGCTCACCACCTTCGGACAGAGGGACCGGGGAGCTGTTTTTT. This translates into CASSPPSDRGTGELFF.

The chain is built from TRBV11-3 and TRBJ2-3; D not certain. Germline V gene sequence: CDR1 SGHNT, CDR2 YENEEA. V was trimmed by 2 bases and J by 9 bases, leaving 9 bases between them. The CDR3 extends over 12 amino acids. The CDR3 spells CASSLMDDTQYF. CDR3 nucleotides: TGTGCCAGCAGCTTAATGGATGACACGCAGTATTTT.

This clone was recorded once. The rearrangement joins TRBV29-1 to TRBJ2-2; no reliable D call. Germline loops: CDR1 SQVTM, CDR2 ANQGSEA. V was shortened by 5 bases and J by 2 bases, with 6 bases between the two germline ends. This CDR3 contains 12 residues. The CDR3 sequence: CSVPGNTGELFF. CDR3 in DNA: TGCAGCGTTCCGGGCAACACCGGGGAGCTGTTTTTT.

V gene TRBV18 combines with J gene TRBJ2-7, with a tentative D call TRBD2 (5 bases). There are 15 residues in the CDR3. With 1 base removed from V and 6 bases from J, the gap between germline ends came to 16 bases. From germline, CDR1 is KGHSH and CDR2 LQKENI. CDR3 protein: CASSPLNIGEGEQYF. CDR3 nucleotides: TGTGCCAGCTCACCACTTAACATCGGTGAGGGCGAGCAGTACTTC.

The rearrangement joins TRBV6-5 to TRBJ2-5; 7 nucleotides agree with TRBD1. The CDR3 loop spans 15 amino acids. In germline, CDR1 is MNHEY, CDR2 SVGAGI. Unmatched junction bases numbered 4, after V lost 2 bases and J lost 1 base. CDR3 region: CASSYGGQRQETQYF. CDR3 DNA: TGTGCCAGCAGTTACGGGGGACAGCGCCAAGAGACCCAGTACTTC.

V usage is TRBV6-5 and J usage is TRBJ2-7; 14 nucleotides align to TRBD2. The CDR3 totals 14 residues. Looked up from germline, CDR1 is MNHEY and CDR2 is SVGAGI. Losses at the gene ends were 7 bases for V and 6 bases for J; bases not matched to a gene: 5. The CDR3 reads CASTGTSGSREQYF. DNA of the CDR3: TGTGCCAGCACCGGGACTAGCGGGAGTCGCGAGCAGTACTTC.

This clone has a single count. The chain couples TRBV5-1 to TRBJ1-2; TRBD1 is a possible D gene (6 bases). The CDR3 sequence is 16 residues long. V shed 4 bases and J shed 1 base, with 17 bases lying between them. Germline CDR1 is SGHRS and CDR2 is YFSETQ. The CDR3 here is CASSQGHASSNYGYTF. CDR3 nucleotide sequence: TGCGCCAGCAGCCAGGGACACGCATCAAGTAACTATGGCTACACCTTC.

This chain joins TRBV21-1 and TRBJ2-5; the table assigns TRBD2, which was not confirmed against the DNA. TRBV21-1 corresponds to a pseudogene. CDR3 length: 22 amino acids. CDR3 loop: CASSKACRKTYGTSGSEETQYF. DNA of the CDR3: TGTGCCAGCAGCAAAGCCTGCCGGAAGACTTACGGGACTAGCGGGAGTGAAGAGACCCAGTACTTC.

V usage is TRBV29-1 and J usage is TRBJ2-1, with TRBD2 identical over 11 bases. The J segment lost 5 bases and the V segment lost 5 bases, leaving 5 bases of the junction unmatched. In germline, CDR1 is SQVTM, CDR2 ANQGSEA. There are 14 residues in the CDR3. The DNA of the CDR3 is TGCAGCGTTTCCATAGCGGGGGGGAACAATGAGCAGTTCTTC. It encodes CSVSIAGGNNEQFF.

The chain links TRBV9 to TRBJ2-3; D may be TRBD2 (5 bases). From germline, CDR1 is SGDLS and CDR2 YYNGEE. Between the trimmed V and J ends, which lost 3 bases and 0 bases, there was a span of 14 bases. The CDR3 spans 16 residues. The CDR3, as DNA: TGTGCCAGCAGCGCCGGGAACGTAGGTAGCACAGATACGCAGTATTTT. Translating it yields CASSAGNVGSTDTQYF.

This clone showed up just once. CDR3 region: CASSYSSRGYGYTF. Written as DNA, the CDR3 is TGTGCCAGCAGTTACTCGAGTAGGGGGTACGGCTACACCTTC. The chain recombines TRBV6-6 with TRBJ1-2; D is possibly TRBD1 (6 bases). The CDR3 is 14 amino acids. Germline CDR1 reads MNHNY; CDR2 reads SVGAGI (reference sequence). Trimming took 0 bases from V and 8 from J, leaving 13 bases between them.

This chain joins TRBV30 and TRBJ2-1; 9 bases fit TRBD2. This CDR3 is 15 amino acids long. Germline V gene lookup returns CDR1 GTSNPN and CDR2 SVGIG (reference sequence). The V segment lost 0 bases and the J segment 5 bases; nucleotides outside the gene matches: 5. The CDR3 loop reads CAWSVVAGVDNEQFF. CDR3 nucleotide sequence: TGTGCCTGGAGTGTAGTAGCGGGAGTCGACAATGAGCAGTTCTTC.

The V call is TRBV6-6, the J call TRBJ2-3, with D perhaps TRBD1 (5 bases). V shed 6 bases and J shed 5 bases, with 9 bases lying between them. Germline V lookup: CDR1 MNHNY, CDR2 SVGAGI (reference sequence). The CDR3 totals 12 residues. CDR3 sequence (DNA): TGTGCCAGCAGGGACGACAGAGATACGCAGTATTTT. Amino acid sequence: CASRDDRDTQYF.

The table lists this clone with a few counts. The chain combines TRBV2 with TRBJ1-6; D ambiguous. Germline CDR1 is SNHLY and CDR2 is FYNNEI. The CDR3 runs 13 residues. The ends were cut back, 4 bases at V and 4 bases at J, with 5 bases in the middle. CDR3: CASSGQYNSPLHF. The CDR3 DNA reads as TGTGCCAGCAGTGGGCAGTATAATTCACCCCTCCACTTT.

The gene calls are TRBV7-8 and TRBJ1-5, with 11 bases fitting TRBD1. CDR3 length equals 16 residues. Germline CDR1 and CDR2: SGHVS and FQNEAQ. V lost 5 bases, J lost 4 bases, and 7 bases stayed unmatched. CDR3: CASSGTGGTPNQPQHF. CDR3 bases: TGTGCCAGCAGCGGGACAGGGGGTACACCGAATCAGCCCCAGCATTTT.